One sample yielded the 25 T cell receptor beta chains listed below, sequenced in a study of OX40 agonist ivuxolimab in advanced cancers. TCRdb's table, derived via immunoSEQ multiplex PCR, lists solely in-frame clones and lacks some. The sample shows 70,000 to 85,000 clones, 80% to 90% of them seen only once. The input for sequencing was CD4+ or CD8+ T cells sorted from blood, taken in a trial of the OX40 agonist ivuxolimab. These receptors all stem from an adult with an advanced solid tumor such as melanoma, head and neck, liver or kidney cancer.

The chain carries TRBV28 and TRBJ2-3; 8 bases are a match to TRBD1. V lost 6 bases, J lost 0 bases, and 2 bases stayed unmatched. This CDR3 has 14 residues. The V gene's germline CDR1 is MDHEN and CDR2 SYDVKM. CDR3 region: CASRQGGSTDTQYF. As DNA, the CDR3 is TGTGCCAGCAGACAGGGGGGCAGCACAGATACGCAGTATTTT. The variable domain in full, with the rest retrieved from reference TRBV28 and TRBJ2-3, is DVKVTQSSRYLVKRTGEKVFLECVQDMDHENMFWYRQDPGLGLRLIYFSYDVKMKEKGDIPEGYSVSREKKERFSLILESASTNQTSMYLCASRQGGSTDTQYFGPGTRLTVL.

The chain links TRBV5-8 to TRBJ1-1; D is undetermined. Trimming cost V 0 bases and J 1 base, with 4 bases left between them. This CDR3 contains 13 residues. CDR1 and CDR2 (germline): SGHTS, YDEGEE. The chain's CDR3 is CASSLGANTEAFF. For the CDR3, the DNA is TGTGCCAGCAGCTTGGGAGCGAACACTGAAGCTTTCTTT.

This chain connects TRBV5-1 to TRBJ2-1; a weak D match, TRBD2 (6 bases). This CDR3 comprises 14 residues. Deletions cut 0 bases from V and 7 bases from J, with 11 bases between. Germline CDR1 reads SGHRS; CDR2 reads YFSETQ. The CDR3 region is CASSLASGGNEQFF. CDR3 in DNA: TGCGCCAGCAGCTTGGCTTCTGGGGGGAATGAGCAGTTCTTC.

The rearrangement joins TRBV7-2 to TRBJ1-4; D remains unclear. The germline V gene encodes CDR1 SGHTA and CDR2 FQGNSA. This CDR3 has 16 amino acids. Trimming stripped 2 bases from V and 8 bases from J, with 18 bases between. The CDR3 is CASSLSARALAEKLFF. CDR3 bases: TGTGCCAGCAGCTTATCCGCAAGGGCCTTAGCAGAAAAACTGTTTTTT.

The chain couples TRBV27 to TRBJ1-5; D may be TRBD1 (5 bases). V was cut by 0 bases and J by 2 bases, with 8 bases left in between. Germline V gene data show CDR1 as MNHEY and CDR2 as SMNVEV (reference sequence). The CDR3 contains 15 residues. CDR3 in DNA: TGTGCCAGCAGTTTATCGACAGACCGCAATCAGCCCCAGCATTTT. It translates to CASSLSTDRNQPQHF.

This clone turned up a few times. This sequence joins TRBV5-5 and TRBJ1-4, with D possibly being TRBD1 (6 bases). Germline loops: CDR1 SGHKS, CDR2 YYEKEE (reference sequence). The CDR3 consists of 16 residues. V was cut by 3 bases and J by 0 bases, with 12 bases left in between. CDR3 amino acids: CASSWKGQATNEKLFF. The CDR3 DNA sequence: TGTGCCAGCAGCTGGAAGGGACAAGCAACTAATGAAAAACTGTTTTTT.

The chain joins TRBV4-1 to TRBJ2-1; D gene ambiguous. V lost 5 bases and J 9 bases, leaving 11 bases between the germline ends. Germline CDR1 and CDR2: MGHRA and YSYEKL. The CDR3 is 12 amino acids. The CDR3 loop is CASSDSRGEQFF. In DNA, the CDR3 is TGCGCCAGCAGCGATAGTAGAGGTGAGCAGTTCTTC.

V and J are TRBV29-1 and TRBJ2-1; D is unclear. CDR1 and CDR2 from the germline V gene are SQVTM and ANQGSEA. The CDR3 consists of 13 residues. Trimming left V 7 bases short and J 7 bases short, with 17 bases between. CDR3 nucleotide sequence: TGCAGCGCCGGAGTCGGATCGAGGAATGAGCAGTTCTTC. It is translated as CSAGVGSRNEQFF.

This clone was detected only a few times. J is TRBJ2-7 and V is TRBV2; 7 bases are a match to TRBD1. V was pared by 6 bases and J by 4 bases, with 9 bases of the junction left unmatched. This CDR3 spans 14 amino acids. From germline, CDR1 is SNHLY and CDR2 FYNNEI. CDR3 DNA: TGTGCCAGCAGAGCCGAGGGGGCCGTTTACGAGCAGTACTTC. It codes for CASRAEGAVYEQYF.

This chain connects TRBV2 to TRBJ2-5; D is uncertain. This CDR3 has 11 residues. Germline V lookup: CDR1 SNHLY, CDR2 FYNNEI. The V gene lost 7 bases and the J gene lost 6 bases, with 9 bases spanning the gap. CDR3 DNA sequence: TGTGCCAGCACTGGTTTGCAGACCCAGTACTTC. Amino acids: CASTGLQTQYF.

This chain joins TRBV11-2 and TRBJ2-7; D uncertain. The length of the CDR3 is 12 residues. V lost 4 bases and J lost 12, with 16 bases in between. Germline-derived CDR1 and CDR2 are SGHAT and FQNNGV. CDR3 region: CASSSSPPWPYF. The CDR3, as DNA: TGTGCCAGCAGCTCCAGCCCCCCATGGCCGTACTTC.

The genes are TRBV11-2 and TRBJ1-2; D gene unclear. Germline V lookup: CDR1 SGHAT, CDR2 FQNNGV. The CDR3 covers 14 residues. The V gene lost 1 base and the J gene lost 8 bases, with 14 bases spanning the gap. The CDR3, as DNA: TGTGCCAGCAGCTTAGGGGTAGCCGGTTTCGGCTACACCTTC. Translated, it gives CASSLGVAGFGYTF.

This sequence joins TRBV7-8 and TRBJ2-2; TRBD2 matches 9 bases. There are 16 residues in the CDR3. Germline V CDR1 and CDR2: SGHVS, FQNEAQ. V was clipped by 2 bases and J by 6 bases; unmatched bases: 7. CDR3: CASSLTAGGRAGELFF. The CDR3 DNA follows: TGTGCCAGCAGCTTAACAGCGGGGGGCAGGGCCGGGGAGCTGTTTTTT.

The chain joins TRBV29-1 to TRBJ1-2; D is unresolved. Germline assignment: CDR1 SQVTM and CDR2 ANQGSEA. The V and J ends lost 2 bases and 13 bases respectively, with 20 bases between them. The length of the CDR3 is 13 residues. In nucleotides, the CDR3 is TGCAGCGTTGAACATGGTGGCGGCCTTTTCCGCACCTTC. Translated: CSVEHGGGLFRTF.

The chain is built from TRBV7-2 and TRBJ2-1; the match to TRBD2 covers 10 bases. This CDR3 has 16 residues. Looked up from germline, CDR1 is SGHTA and CDR2 is FQGNSA. V shed 0 bases and J 10 bases; nucleotides not matched to a gene: 9. The CDR3 here is CASSLAKSGGAGEQFF. CDR3 nucleotides: TGTGCCAGCAGCTTAGCGAAAAGCGGGGGGGCCGGGGAGCAGTTCTTC.

This chain connects TRBV19 to TRBJ2-6; 7 bases match TRBD1. The length of the CDR3 is 18 residues. CDR1 and CDR2 (germline): LNHDA, SQIVND (reference sequence). The V gene end was trimmed by 5 bases and the J gene end by 4 bases; junction bases not matched to a gene: 14. This CDR3 is CASSPGQVLGWGANVLTF. As DNA, the CDR3 is TGTGCCAGTAGTCCCGGACAGGTGCTTGGTTGGGGGGCCAACGTCCTGACTTTC. Together with reference TRBV19 and TRBJ2-6, the CDR3 gives the full variable domain: DGGITQSPKYLFRKEGQNVTLSCEQNLNHDAMYWYRQDPGQGLRLIYYSQIVNDFQKGDIAEGYSVSREKKESFPLTVTSAQKNPTAFYLCASSPGQVLGWGANVLTFGAGSRLTVL.

The V and J genes are TRBV18 and TRBJ1-5, with 8 positions matching TRBD1. Per the germline V gene, CDR1 is KGHSH and CDR2 is LQKENI. The CDR3 covers 14 residues. The junction had 0 bases not matched to a gene; V was cut back by 3 bases and J by 2 bases. CDR3 in DNA: TGTGCCAGCTCACCGGGACAGGGCAATCAGCCCCAGCATTTT. It yields the protein CASSPGQGNQPQHF.

The rearrangement links TRBV29-1 to TRBJ1-1; no clear D. Germline V gene data show CDR1 as SQVTM and CDR2 as ANQGSEA. Trimming pared 1 base from V and 1 base from J, leaving 7 bases between. This CDR3 has 13 residues. The CDR3 reads CSVEGTPNTEAFF. DNA of the CDR3: TGCAGCGTTGAAGGCACCCCGAACACTGAAGCTTTCTTT.

The genes are TRBV6-5 and TRBJ2-7; the D gene is possibly TRBD2 (5 bases). Germline CDR1 is MNHEY and CDR2 is SVGAGI. The CDR3 consists of 13 residues. V was clipped by 8 bases and J by 3 bases, with 14 bases between them. CDR3 residues: CASAAGPYYEQYF. The CDR3 DNA follows: TGTGCCAGCGCGGCGGGCCCCTACTACGAGCAGTACTTC.

CDR3 sequence reads: CASSETLNTEAFF. The CDR3 nucleotides are TGTGCCAGCAGTGAAACGTTGAACACTGAAGCTTTCTTT. The rearrangement uses TRBV6-5 and TRBJ1-1; D is ambiguous. Germline assignment: CDR1 MNHEY and CDR2 SVGAGI. Trimming took off 5 bases at V and 0 bases at J, with 7 bases between the two ends. The CDR3 is 13 residues long.

The chain is built from TRBV7-9 and TRBJ2-5; D ambiguous. CDR3 size: 15 residues. Germline V gene data show CDR1 as SEHNR and CDR2 as FQNEAQ (reference sequence). Trimming removed 3 bases from V and 2 bases from J, with 13 bases in between. CDR3 sequence: CASSFGLGRQETQYF. The CDR3 bases are TGTGCCAGCAGCTTCGGCCTAGGGCGTCAAGAGACCCAGTACTTC.

The V call is TRBV9, the J call TRBJ2-7; D not certain. The CDR3 sequence is 13 residues long. V lost 8 bases to trimming and J lost 4 bases, with 16 bases between them. Germline loops: CDR1 SGDLS, CDR2 YYNGEE. CDR3 DNA: TGTGCCAGGTTGGCCCCCCCCGTGTACGAGCAGTACTTC. Protein product: CARLAPPVYEQYF.

This chain links TRBV4-2 with TRBJ2-7, with TRBD2 matching over 14 bases. V shed 3 bases, J shed 1 base, and the junction held 2 bases outside the gene matches. In germline, CDR1 is LGHNA, CDR2 YNFKEQ. This CDR3 region has 16 residues. The CDR3: CASSQGTSGSSYEQYF. Here the CDR3 DNA reads TGTGCCAGCAGCCAGGGGACTAGCGGGAGTTCCTACGAGCAGTACTTC.

Points on this clone: This sample includes further DNA sequences coding for the same CDR3. The chain couples TRBV28 to TRBJ2-7, with no clear D. This CDR3 is built from 11 residues. CDR1 and CDR2 (germline): MDHEN, SYDVKM. The germline V and J ends were trimmed by 3 bases and 3 bases, with 3 bases remaining between them. The CDR3 nucleotides are TGTGCCAGCAGTTTCCGCTACGAGCAGTACTTC. Amino acid sequence: CASSFRYEQYF. Full variable domain (remainder filled in from reference TRBV28 and TRBJ2-7): DVKVTQSSRYLVKRTGEKVFLECVQDMDHENMFWYRQDPGLGLRLIYFSYDVKMKEKGDIPEGYSVSREKKERFSLILESASTNQTSMYLCASSFRYEQYFGPGTRLTVT.

The gene calls are TRBV5-1 and TRBJ1-2, with a tentative D call TRBD1 (6 bases). V was shortened by 0 bases and J by 2 bases, with 8 bases between the two germline ends. In germline, CDR1 is SGHRS, CDR2 YFSETQ. This CDR3 region has 14 residues. CDR3 sequence reads: CASSLEGVNYGYTF. Written as DNA, the CDR3 is TGCGCCAGCAGCTTGGAGGGGGTGAACTATGGCTACACCTTC.